This T cell receptor beta chain was identified in a study of cytomegalovirus exposure and HLA in healthy donors. The V gene's germline CDR1 is MNHEY and CDR2 SVGAGI. V was pared by 0 bases and J by 7 bases, with 0 bases of the junction left unmatched. The CDR3 runs to 14 residues. In the PCR, 60 Vbeta and 13 Jbeta primers were used. Profiling relied on immunoSEQ multiplex PCR, and the TCRdb table lists in-frame clones only, not all of them. The table records 150,000 to 190,000 clones, roughly 75% of them present only once. The source is a man aged 18 to 30 in good health and CMV-seronegative. The sequencing input was PBMCs. This rearrangement joins TRBV6-5 to TRBJ1-5, with 10 bases fitting TRBD1. CDR3 sequence (DNA): TGTGCCAGCAGTTACTCGGACAGGGGGCAGCCCCAGCATTTT. Its translation is CASSYSDRGQPQHF.